This TCR beta chain came from a study of shared clonotypes between healthy human individuals. This clone was seen a handful of times. It was CD45RO-negative cells, positively selected for CCR7, that made up naive CD8 cells, with terminally differentiated effector memory CD45RA+ cells excluded. Assay: immunoSEQ multiplex PCR; the TCRdb copy retains only in-frame clones and omits some. The sample yields around 1,900,000 clones, approximately 92% seen once. The V and J ends lost 0 bases and 4 bases, in that order; junction bases with no gene match: 5. The CDR3 spans 16 residues. CDR1 is LGHNA and CDR2 is YNFKEQ in the germline V gene.

Sequencing was done on a sample of naive CD8+ T cells from PBMCs. The V call is TRBV4-2, the J call TRBJ1-2, with TRBD1 identical over 10 bases. This TCR derives from a man between 18 and 29 years old in good health. Some clones in this sample may be carry-over from other donors' samples. The CDR3 sequence: CASSQDRTGGFYGYTF. DNA of the CDR3: TGTGCCAGCAGCCAAGATAGGACAGGGGGGTTCTATGGCTACACCTTC.